A single sample gave rise to the 19 T cell receptor beta chains below, sequenced in a study of PD-L1 blockade in urothelial cancer. Sequencing was performed with immunoSEQ multiplex PCR; in TCRdb, only in-frame clones are kept and a portion is missing. The sample lists about 41,000 clones; approximately 81% were seen once. The time point is: peripheral blood 6 weeks after treatment start. This material consisted of PBMCs, taken around atezolizumab (anti-PD-L1) treatment. All receptors come from a man in his 70s with urothelial cancer.

The V call is TRBV7-2, the J call TRBJ1-5; TRBD1 aligns across 7 bases. With V trimmed by 3 bases and J by 9 bases, 8 bases remained unmatched. This CDR3 comprises 14 residues. Germline CDR1 reads SGHTA; CDR2 reads FQGNSA. CDR3 coding DNA: TGTGCCAGCAGCTTTCAGGGGGACAAGGGGCCCCAGCATTTT. This sequence encodes CASSFQGDKGPQHF.

This clone was picked up a small number of times. This chain links TRBV7-2 with TRBJ2-1; 9 positions agree with TRBD2. This CDR3 spans 15 amino acids. Germline CDR1 reads SGHTA; CDR2 reads FQGNSA. V shed 2 bases and J 7 bases; nucleotides not matched to a gene: 6. CDR3 loop: CASSLRAGGRNEQFF. The CDR3 region has the DNA TGTGCCAGCAGCTTACGGGCGGGAGGGCGTAATGAGCAGTTCTTC.

The rearrangement joins TRBV11-3 to TRBJ2-7; TRBD1 matches at 10 bases. The V gene's germline CDR1 is SGHNT and CDR2 YENEEA. Unmatched junction bases numbered 3, after V lost 1 base and J lost 3 bases. CDR3 size: 15 residues. CDR3 residues: CASSLGDRGRYEQYF. As DNA, the CDR3 is TGTGCCAGCAGCTTAGGAGACAGGGGGCGCTACGAGCAGTACTTC.

This clone was counted once. This rearrangement joins TRBV9 to TRBJ1-2; D call uncertain. The V end lost 4 bases, the J end lost 8 bases, and 18 bases lay between the germline ends. The CDR3 length is 14 residues. The germline gives CDR1 SGDLS, CDR2 YYNGEE. The CDR3 protein is CASSRFTSGVGYTF. The DNA for the CDR3 is TGTGCCAGCAGCCGGTTTACTTCGGGTGTAGGCTACACCTTC.

This clone was seen a single time. The chain has TRBV6-6 and TRBJ2-5; 10 bases are a match to TRBD1. Germline V gene data show CDR1 as MNHNY and CDR2 as SVGAGI (reference sequence). The CDR3 spans 15 residues. V shed 8 bases, J shed 5 bases, and the junction held 11 bases outside the gene matches. In DNA, the CDR3 is TGTGCCAGCTCCGCGGGAGACAGGGGGCTCGAGACCCAGTACTTC. It is translated as CASSAGDRGLETQYF.

This chain links TRBV27 with TRBJ1-5; 8 bases fit TRBD1. This CDR3 is built from 14 residues. V lost 5 bases and J lost 6; bases outside the gene matches: 6. Germline CDR1 reads MNHEY; CDR2 reads SMNVEV (reference sequence). The DNA for the CDR3 is TGTGCCAGCAGTCAAACAGGGGGTATTCAGCCCCAGCATTTT. It encodes CASSQTGGIQPQHF.

CDR3 DNA: TGCGCCAGCAGCCCCGGACTAGCGGGAGCGACCGGGGAGCTGTTTTTT. Protein: CASSPGLAGATGELFF. The genes are TRBV5-1 and TRBJ2-2, with TRBD2 matching 13 bases. The V segment lost 4 bases and the J segment 5 bases; nucleotides outside the gene matches: 5. Germline V gives CDR1 SGHRS, CDR2 YFSETQ. This CDR3 is 16 amino acids long.

The chain joins TRBV7-9 to TRBJ1-5; D might be TRBD1 (6 bases). Germline V gives CDR1 SEHNR, CDR2 FQNEAQ (reference sequence). V lost 5 bases and J 4 bases, leaving 15 bases between the germline ends. CDR3 length: 15 residues. Here the CDR3 reads CASSPAGTHNQPQHF. The CDR3 region has the DNA TGTGCCAGCAGCCCCGCCGGGACACATAATCAGCCCCAGCATTTT.

The chain carries TRBV10-2 and TRBJ1-2; D gene unclear. V gave up 0 bases and J gave up 7 bases, with 6 bases separating them. This CDR3 region has 12 residues. Germline CDR1 and CDR2: WSHSY and SAAADI. The CDR3 loop reads CASSESSVGYTF. DNA of the CDR3: TGCGCCAGCAGTGAGTCGTCAGTTGGCTACACCTTC.

J is TRBJ1-1 and V is TRBV19, with 9 bases that match TRBD1. Germline CDR1 reads LNHDA; CDR2 reads SQIVND (reference sequence). The CDR3 covers 16 residues. The V and J ends lost 3 bases and 1 base, in that order; junction bases with no gene match: 6. This CDR3 reads CASSIGTGGWNTEAFF. DNA of the CDR3: TGTGCCAGTAGTATCGGAACAGGGGGCTGGAACACTGAAGCTTTCTTT.

V gene TRBV30 combines with J gene TRBJ1-2, with TRBD1 matching over 7 bases. The CDR3 is made up of 11 amino acids. Germline V gene lookup returns CDR1 GTSNPN and CDR2 SVGIG (reference sequence). V gave up 7 bases and J gave up 5 bases; unmatched junction bases: 4. The CDR3 DNA reads as TGTGCCTCCCACAGGGGATATGGCTACACCTTC. Its protein product is CASHRGYGYTF.

This sequence joins TRBV2 and TRBJ2-1; TRBD1 might be the D (6 bases). Deletions cut 6 bases from V and 4 bases from J, with 16 bases between. This CDR3 contains 15 residues. The V gene's germline CDR1 is SNHLY and CDR2 FYNNEI. The CDR3 sequence is CASRGTGRLYNEQFF. The DNA of the CDR3 is TGTGCCAGCAGAGGAACAGGGCGGTTGTACAATGAGCAGTTCTTC. Filled out from reference TRBV2 and TRBJ2-1, the complete variable domain reads EPEVTQTPSHQVTQMGQEVILRCVPISNHLYFYWYRQILGQKVEFLVSFYNNEISEKSEIFDDQFSVERPDGSNFTLKIRSTKLEDSAMYFCASRGTGRLYNEQFFGPGTRLTVL.

The V and J genes are TRBV18 and TRBJ1-5; D possibly corresponds to TRBD1 (5 bases). With 3 bases removed from V and 5 bases from J, the gap between germline ends came to 11 bases. The germline V gene has CDR1 KGHSH and CDR2 LQKENI. The CDR3 sequence is 14 residues long. The CDR3 DNA follows: TGTGCCAGCTCACCCCAGGGTCCGGATCAGCCCCAGCATTTT. This codes for CASSPQGPDQPQHF.

V usage is TRBV9 and J usage is TRBJ2-1; 8 bases fit TRBD2. Germline-derived CDR1 and CDR2 are SGDLS and YYNGEE. Trimming at V came to 4 bases and at J to 1 base, leaving 4 bases not matched to a gene. CDR3 length: 15 residues. The CDR3 DNA follows: TGTGCCAGCAGCCCGGGAGGGCCATCCTACAATGAGCAGTTCTTC. It specifies CASSPGGPSYNEQFF. Drawing the rest from reference TRBV9 and TRBJ2-1, the complete variable domain is DSGVTQTPKHLITATGQRVTLRCSPRSGDLSVYWYQQSLDQGLQFLIQYYNGEERAKGNILERFSAQQFPDLHSELNLSSLELGDSALYFCASSPGGPSYNEQFFGPGTRLTVL.

The chain employs TRBV7-2 and TRBJ2-1; 9 bases are a match to TRBD2. V dropped 5 bases and J dropped 1; count of bases not matched to a gene: 12. The CDR3 covers 18 residues. The germline CDR1 and CDR2 sequences are SGHTA and FQGNSA. The CDR3: CASSLNSAGGKSYNEQFF. In DNA, the CDR3 is TGTGCCAGCAGCCTCAACTCGGCGGGAGGGAAGTCCTACAATGAGCAGTTCTTC.

The rearrangement links TRBV14 to TRBJ2-1; tentative D call: TRBD2 (6 bases). This CDR3 is 15 amino acids long. With 1 base removed from V and 7 bases from J, the gap between germline ends came to 14 bases. Germline V gene data show CDR1 as SGHDN and CDR2 as FVKESK. Here the CDR3 reads CASSQAWEVKNEQFF. The CDR3 coding sequence is TGTGCCAGCAGCCAAGCGTGGGAGGTGAAAAATGAGCAGTTCTTC.

This sequence joins TRBV6-1 and TRBJ2-2; 7 bases are shared with TRBD2. Germline values: CDR1 MNHNS, CDR2 SASEGT. Trimming took 6 bases from V and 5 from J; bases not matched to a gene: 9. This CDR3 comprises 15 residues. This chain's CDR3 is CASRGVGGWTGELFF. For the CDR3, the DNA is TGTGCCAGCAGGGGAGTGGGGGGGTGGACCGGGGAGCTGTTTTTT.

In its sample, this clone was seen a few times. V gene TRBV18 combines with J gene TRBJ1-4; unclear D gene. Trimming cost V 5 bases and J 4 bases, with 17 bases left between them. In germline, CDR1 is KGHSH, CDR2 LQKENI. The length of the CDR3 is 16 residues. CDR3 DNA sequence: TGTGCCAGCTCAACCTCACAAGGAGCGCTTAATGAAAAACTGTTTTTT. Amino acid sequence: CASSTSQGALNEKLFF.

The V and J genes are TRBV9 and TRBJ2-2; 9 positions match TRBD2. Germline V CDR1 and CDR2: SGDLS, YYNGEE. Trimming removed 7 bases from V and 0 bases from J; junction bases left unmatched: 4. The CDR3 is 15 residues long. CDR3 coding DNA: TGTGCCAGCGGGCTAGCGGGGACGAACACCGGGGAGCTGTTTTTT. This translates into CASGLAGTNTGELFF. The entire variable domain, with the rest obtained from reference TRBV9 and TRBJ2-2, is as follows: DSGVTQTPKHLITATGQRVTLRCSPRSGDLSVYWYQQSLDQGLQFLIQYYNGEERAKGNILERFSAQQFPDLHSELNLSSLELGDSALYFCASGLAGTNTGELFFGEGSRLTVL.